This TCR beta chain was retrieved from a study of long-term antiretroviral therapy in people with HIV. General study results and limits: Blood dating 2004 to 2017 may reflect older ART regimens.

About this clone: Its antigen remains unidentified.

The assay used was immunoSEQ (version v3.0), run at survey level. Profiling relied on immunoSEQ multiplex PCR, and the TCRdb table lists in-frame clones only, not all of them. The sample holds roughly 38,000 clones; about 80% are singletons and the top ten take approximately 6.3%. The CDR3 totals 13 residues. V lost 2 bases and J lost 4, with 9 bases in between. Germline lookup yields CDR1 MNHEY and CDR2 SVGAGI. Among participants with HIV, every one received treatment in the United States. Every specimen provided roughly 1-10 million cryopreserved PBMC before DNA extraction took place. The source of this sequence is a man aged 25 to 40 with HIV. The rearrangement uses TRBV6-5 and TRBJ2-7, with D possibly matching TRBD1 (6 bases). This specimen consisted of unsorted PBMCs, obtained 3.4 years after starting antiretroviral therapy. The CDR3 coding sequence is TGTGCCAGCAGTTACACCCAGGGGTACGAGCAGTACTTC. It is translated as CASSYTQGYEQYF.